This T cell receptor (beta chain) originates from a study of blood T cell repertoires in COVID-19. At the level of the study: In Cohort 3, a recovered donor had either two negative PCRs, clearance, or symptom resolution. The samples span acute and convalescent COVID-19 from the United States, Italy and Spain.

In the original analysis: Estimates of nucleated cell counts were drawn from the amplification of reference gene primers. Only in-frame clones appear in the TCRdb table, and some are missing; sequencing was by immunoSEQ multiplex PCR. V, J and clone size were drawn from that table, and D and trimming were deduced from the DNA. This table has fewer than 150,000 clones, over 75% appearing once. Each participant's cohort was designated according to participant-reported clinical history. This TCR derives from a man aged 50 or older in a cohort exposed to, infected with or recovered from COVID-19 (not recorded which). Sequenced material: PBMCs or T cells enriched from blood (not recorded which).

CDR3 residues: CATSAQGLAGGQGEQFF. The CDR3 DNA reads as TGTGCCACCAGTGCGCAGGGGCTAGCGGGAGGGCAGGGTGAGCAGTTCTTC. V gene TRBV24-1 combines with J gene TRBJ2-1; 12 bases map to TRBD2. CDR3 length: 17 amino acids. The junction had 13 bases not matched to a gene; V was cut back by 5 bases and J by 9 bases. CDR1 KGHDR and CDR2 SFDVKD come from the germline V gene.